This T cell receptor (beta chain) was retrieved from a study of shared clonotypes between healthy human individuals. Study-level information: Three men and a couple of women, aged 18 to 49, were donors.

Positively selected for CCR7, the CD45RO-negative cells used as naive CD8 cells excluded terminally differentiated effector memory CD45RA+ cells. All donors were Caucasian adults living in Nashville, Tennessee. The study's findings and limits: What naive subsets generally showed was a larger estimated richness than memory subsets showed. Clonotype sharing levels among donors were expected to vary with sequencing depth.

For this clone: As yet, its antigen is unknown.

Profiled with immunoSEQ multiplex PCR; TCRdb holds only in-frame clones, not every one. The sample carries hundreds of thousands of clones, nearly 97% recorded once. Germline assignment: CDR1 SGHVS and CDR2 FQNEAQ. Trimming cost V 2 bases and J 1 base; bases outside gene matches: 9. The CDR3 is 17 residues long. The TCR was taken from a woman in her 30s in good health. The material sequenced was naive CD8+ T cells sorted from blood. This chain links TRBV7-8 with TRBJ2-7, with 9 bases that match TRBD2. CDR3 in amino acids: CASSLKVASGESYEQYF. CDR3 nucleotide sequence: TGTGCCAGCAGCTTAAAGGTAGCTAGCGGGGAATCCTACGAGCAGTACTTC. The full variable domain, rest sourced from reference TRBV7-8 and TRBJ2-7, is GAGVSQSPRYKVAKRGQDVALRCDPISGHVSLFWYQQALGQGPEFLTYFQNEAQLDKSGLPSDRFFAERPEGSVSTLKIQRTQQEDSAVYLCASSLKVASGESYEQYFGPGTRLTVT.